One sample yielded the 11 T cell receptor beta chains listed below, sequenced in a study of blood T cells in healthy people across ages. It was with a sample-barcoded 5' primer and a J-beta primer mix that a second PCR of roughly 7 to 11 cycles was run. TCRdb redid the calling of the 5' RACE reads with MiXCR, one entry per CDR3 protein. The sample lists hundreds of thousands of distinct CDR3 sequences, approximately 50% seen once, with about two fifths in the top ten. Sequences were obtained from blood. The receptors derive from a man aged 60 to 69 in good health.

The table lists this clonotype with a few counts. V and J are TRBV6-2 or TRBV6-3 and TRBJ2-7, with TRBD1 as a possible D gene (6 bases). The V end lost 7 bases, the J end lost 6 bases, and 19 bases lay between the germline ends. CDR1 is MNHEY, CDR2 SVGEGT, per germline. This CDR3 has 14 residues. The CDR3 is CASTRDITFLEQYF. In DNA form, the CDR3 reads TGTGCCAGCACCCGGGACATTACCTTTCTCGAGCAGTACTTC.

The sample holds a few counts of this clonotype. The genes are TRBV5-1 and TRBJ2-1; 10 bases fit TRBD2. V was pared by 2 bases and J by 8 bases, with 10 bases of the junction left unmatched. The CDR3 extends over 16 amino acids. Germline CDR1 SGHRS, CDR2 YFSETQ. The CDR3 DNA is TGCGCCAGCAGCTTTGGAGTAGCGGGGGGTATGGATGAGCAGTTCTTC. It yields the protein CASSFGVAGGMDEQFF.

The V call is TRBV12-3 or TRBV12-4, the J call TRBJ2-4; D gene uncertain. TRBJ2-5 matches the DNA end more closely, so the J call is doubtful. The CDR3 loop spans 13 amino acids. CDR3 amino acids: CASRVGWGETQYF. CDR3 in DNA: TGTGCCAGCAGGGTCGGATGGGGAGAGACCCAGTACTTC.

The gene calls are TRBV20-1 and TRBJ2-7, with no clear D. The J call may be wrong; the DNA end is better matched by TRBJ2-5. There are 14 residues in the CDR3. Per germline, CDR1 DFQATT and CDR2 SNEGSKA (reference sequence). CDR3 sequence: CSARVSLGIETQYF. The CDR3 bases are TGCAGTGCTAGAGTTTCCCTGGGGATAGAGACCCAGTACTTC.

This chain connects TRBV6-6 to TRBJ2-6; no clear D. Germline assignment: CDR1 MNHNY and CDR2 SVGAGI (reference sequence). The V and J ends lost 2 bases and 2 bases respectively, with 7 bases between them. This CDR3 contains 15 residues. CDR3 residues: CASSYNPAGANVLTF. CDR3 DNA: TGTGCCAGCAGTTACAACCCGGCTGGGGCCAACGTCCTGACTTTC.

The chain combines TRBV6-2 or TRBV6-3 with TRBJ2-7, with 8 nucleotides matching TRBD2. The junction had 8 bases not matched to a gene; V was cut back by 6 bases and J by 4 bases. The CDR3 is 14 amino acids. Germline V CDR1 and CDR2: MNHEY, SVGEGT. CDR3 sequence (DNA): TGTGCCAGCAGCAGATTAGCGGGGAGATACGAGCAGTACTTC. Translated, it gives CASSRLAGRYEQYF.

This clonotype was counted only a few times. The chain links TRBV20-1 to TRBJ2-1, with TRBD2 matching 7 bases. Trimming at V came to 5 bases and at J to 4 bases, leaving 11 bases not matched to a gene. Germline CDR1 and CDR2: DFQATT and SNEGSKA (reference sequence). The CDR3 runs 15 residues. The CDR3 bases are TGCAGTGCTGGGACCTTAGCGGGCTCTTACAATGAGCAGTTCTTC. It is translated as CSAGTLAGSYNEQFF.

The rearrangement uses TRBV12-3 or TRBV12-4 and TRBJ1-4; 7 bases agree with TRBD1. The V segment lost 6 bases and the J segment 5 bases; nucleotides outside the gene matches: 6. This CDR3 has 14 residues. CDR3 region: CASSDTGANEKLFF. The CDR3 DNA follows: TGTGCCAGCAGCGACACAGGGGCCAATGAAAAACTGTTTTTT.

The chain links TRBV10-3 to TRBJ2-3; the D gene could be TRBD1 or TRBD2 (5 bases each). Germline CDR1 and CDR2: ENHRY and SYGVKD. The CDR3 has 13 amino acids. Trimming took off 10 bases at V and 6 bases at J, with 17 bases between the two ends. CDR3 nucleotides: TGTGCCAGCGACGGGGACCGAGGGGATACGCAGTATTTT. The encoded protein is CASDGDRGDTQYF.

The chain has TRBV2 and TRBJ2-1; 16 bases agree with TRBD2. CDR3 size: 20 residues. The germline gives CDR1 SNHLY, CDR2 FYNNEI. The V segment lost 2 bases and the J segment 0 bases; nucleotides outside the gene matches: 7. CDR3 region: CASSESPGLAGGPSYNEQFF. For the CDR3, the DNA is TGTGCCAGCAGTGAATCACCGGGACTAGCGGGGGGGCCCTCCTACAATGAGCAGTTCTTC. Full variable domain (outside the CDR3, taken from reference TRBV2 and TRBJ2-1): EPEVTQTPSHQVTQMGQEVILRCVPISNHLYFYWYRQILGQKVEFLVSFYNNEISEKSEIFDDQFSVERPDGSNFTLKIRSTKLEDSAMYFCASSESPGLAGGPSYNEQFFGPGTRLTVL.

Worth noting for this clonotype: With a much larger clone just one base away, this may be a read error. This rearrangement joins TRBV29-1 to TRBJ2-1, with TRBD1 as a possible D gene (6 bases). The V gene's germline CDR1 is SQVTM and CDR2 ANQGSEA. V dropped 5 bases and J dropped 1 base, with 15 bases sitting between them. The CDR3 is made up of 15 amino acids. This CDR3 is CSVTQGMISYNEQFF. The CDR3 nucleotides read TGCAGCGTTACTCAGGGGATGATTTCCTACAATGAGCAGTTCTTC.